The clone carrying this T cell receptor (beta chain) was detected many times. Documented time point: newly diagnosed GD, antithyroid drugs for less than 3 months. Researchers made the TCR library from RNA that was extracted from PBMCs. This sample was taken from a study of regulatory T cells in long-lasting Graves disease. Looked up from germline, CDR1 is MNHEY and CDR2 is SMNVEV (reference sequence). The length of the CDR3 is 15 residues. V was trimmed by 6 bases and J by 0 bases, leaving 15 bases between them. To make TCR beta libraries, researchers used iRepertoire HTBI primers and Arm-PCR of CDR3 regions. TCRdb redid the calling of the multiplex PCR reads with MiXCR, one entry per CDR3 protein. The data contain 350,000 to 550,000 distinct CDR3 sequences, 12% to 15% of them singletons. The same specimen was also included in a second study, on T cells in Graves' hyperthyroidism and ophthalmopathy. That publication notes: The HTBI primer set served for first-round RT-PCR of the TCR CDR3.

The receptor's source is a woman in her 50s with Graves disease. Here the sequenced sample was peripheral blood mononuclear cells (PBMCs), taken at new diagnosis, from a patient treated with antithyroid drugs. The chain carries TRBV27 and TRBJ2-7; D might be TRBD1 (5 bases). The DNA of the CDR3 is TGTGCCAGCAGACGACAGCAAATGAGCTCCTACGAGCAGTACTTC. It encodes CASRRQQMSSYEQYF.